This record looks at one T cell receptor beta chain sequence and its context. Its target is not known. CDR1 and CDR2 (germline): SGDLS, YYNGEE. The CDR3 is 18 amino acids. V lost 1 base and J lost 5; bases outside the gene matches: 14. The test was conducted at deep level. The protocol was immunoSEQ multiplex PCR, while the TCRdb copy is restricted to in-frame clones and leaves out a portion. Of 400,000 to 600,000 clones listed, around 96% were seen once; the top ten hold 0.064%. This sample stems from a study of shared clonotypes between healthy human individuals. Study context: CD4 naive and CD4 memory each took three plates per donor, while CD8 naive took two and CD8 memory one. The study's findings and limits: Generation probabilities of non-shared clonotypes were lower (relative to those shared by all four donors). Shared clonotypes: approximately 4.5% naive CD4, around 4% naive CD8, 2% to 2.5% memory CD4, around 0.4% memory CD8.

The receptor comes from a woman in her 30s in good health. Sample: naive CD4+ T cells sorted from blood. Subset here: CD45RA+ positively selected. The chain carries TRBV9 and TRBJ2-1; TRBD1 matches at 8 bases. CDR3 nucleotide sequence: TGTGCCAGCAGCGTAACCTCGAGGACAGGGCATACGGACAATGAGCAGTTCTTC. Protein product: CASSVTSRTGHTDNEQFF.